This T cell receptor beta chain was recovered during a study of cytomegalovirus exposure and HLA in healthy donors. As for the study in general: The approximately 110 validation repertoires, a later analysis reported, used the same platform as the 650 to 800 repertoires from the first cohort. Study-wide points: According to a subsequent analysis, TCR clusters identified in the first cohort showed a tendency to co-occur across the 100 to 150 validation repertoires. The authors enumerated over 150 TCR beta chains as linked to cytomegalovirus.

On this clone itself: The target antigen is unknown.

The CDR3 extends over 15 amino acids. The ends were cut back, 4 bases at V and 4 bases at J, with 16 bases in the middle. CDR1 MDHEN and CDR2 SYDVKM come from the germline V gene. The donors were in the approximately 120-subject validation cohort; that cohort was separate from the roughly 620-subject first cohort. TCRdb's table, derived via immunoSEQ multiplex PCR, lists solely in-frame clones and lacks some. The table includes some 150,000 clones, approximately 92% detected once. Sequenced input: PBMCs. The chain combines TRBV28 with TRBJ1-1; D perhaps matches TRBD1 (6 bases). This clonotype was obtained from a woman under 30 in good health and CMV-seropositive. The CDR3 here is CASSSSGEGGTEAFF. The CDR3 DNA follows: TGTGCCAGCAGTTCGTCAGGGGAGGGGGGCACTGAAGCTTTCTTT.